This T cell receptor (beta chain) was sequenced in a study of T-cell reconstitution after alpha-beta-depleted transplantation in children. This clonotype was seen at least ten times. The CDR3 consists of 17 residues. Germline CDR1 MDHEN, CDR2 SYDVKM. V trimming: 1 base; J trimming: 8 bases; junction bases outside the gene matches: 12. For TCRbeta, the library was prepared with unique molecular identifiers. TCRdb reprocessed the PCR reads with MiXCR, giving one entry per CDR3 protein. The sample lists hundreds of thousands of distinct CDR3 sequences, 8% to 10% occurring once. This receptor was identified in a human donor who donated a stem cell graft to a child with acute lymphoblastic leukemia. The gene calls are TRBV28 and TRBJ2-1, with 9 bases identical to TRBD2. Specimen: PBMCs from the stem cell graft donor, collected from the stem cell graft. The CDR3 bases are TGTGCCAGCAGTTTATCAGGGTTGGCGGGGGGGCTTTATGAGCAGTTCTTC. Translating it yields CASSLSGLAGGLYEQFF.